The 2 T cell receptor beta chains in this list originate from one sample, sequenced in a study of T cell repertoires in cytomegalovirus infection. Via MiXCR, TCRdb re-called the reads, giving one row per CDR3 protein. In the table there are around 740,000 distinct CDR3 sequences, approximately 40% of which are singletons. The sequenced material came from PBMCs. The receptor source for this set is a human donor in good health (CMV status not recorded). Some clones in this sample may be carry-over from other donors' samples.

This chain connects TRBV10-3 to TRBJ1-1, with no clear D. The CDR3 is 13 residues long. V lost 6 bases to trimming and J lost 6 bases, with 14 bases between them. The germline CDR1 and CDR2 sequences are ENHRY and SYGVKD. The CDR3 loop reads CAIRRRESPEAFF. DNA of the CDR3: TGTGCCATCAGGCGTAGAGAATCTCCTGAAGCTTTCTTT.

Only one count was recorded for this clonotype. Here the CDR3 omits its conserved ending phenylalanine or tryptophan, so a read error is the likely source. This sequence joins TRBV6-8 and TRBJ1-1; D gene ambiguous. The CDR3 is 13 amino acids. Trimming removed 0 bases from V and 8 bases from J, with 10 bases in between. Germline V CDR1 and CDR2: MNHGY, SAAAGT. CDR3 amino acids: CASSYSLAREAFS. CDR3 nucleotides: TGTGCCAGCAGTTACTCGCTAGCAAGGGAAGCTTTCTCT.